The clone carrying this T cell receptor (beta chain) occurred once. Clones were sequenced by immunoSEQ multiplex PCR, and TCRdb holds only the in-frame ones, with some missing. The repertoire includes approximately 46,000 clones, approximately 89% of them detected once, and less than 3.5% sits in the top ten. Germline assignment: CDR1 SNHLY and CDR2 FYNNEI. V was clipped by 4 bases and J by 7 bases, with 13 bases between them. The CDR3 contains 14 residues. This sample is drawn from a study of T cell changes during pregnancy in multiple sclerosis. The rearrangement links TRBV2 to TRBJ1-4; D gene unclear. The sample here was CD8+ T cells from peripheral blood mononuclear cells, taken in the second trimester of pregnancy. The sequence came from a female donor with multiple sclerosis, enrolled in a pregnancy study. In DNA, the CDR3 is TGTGCCAGCAGTGGGAGGTCAAGGATTGAAAAACTGTTTTTT. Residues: CASSGRSRIEKLFF. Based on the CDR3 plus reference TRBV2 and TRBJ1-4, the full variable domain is EPEVTQTPSHQVTQMGQEVILRCVPISNHLYFYWYRQILGQKVEFLVSFYNNEISEKSEIFDDQFSVERPDGSNFTLKIRSTKLEDSAMYFCASSGRSRIEKLFFGSGTQLSVL.